Listed below are T cell receptor beta chains from one sample, sequenced in a study of blood T cell repertoires in COVID-19. Profiled with immunoSEQ multiplex PCR; TCRdb holds only in-frame clones, not every one. Among about 300,000 clones, around 90% were seen once, and the ten largest hold around 6%. Sequenced material: peripheral blood. All receptors derive from a man between 18 and 35 years old who had recovered from COVID-19. CDR3s include the opening cysteine and the closing phenylalanine or tryptophan. A D gene is named only where the DNA matches it firmly. For some rows the clone size is stated as once, few or many, or as a class when expanded; others skip it.

once	TRBV28	15	TRBJ1-5	-	TGTGCCAGCAGTTTACCCACAGGCAGCAATCAGCCCCAGCATTTT	CASSLPTGSNQPQHF
-	TRBV7-8	13	TRBJ2-3	-	TGTGCCAGCAGCCCCGTAGGGGCGAATACGCAGTATTTT	CASSPVGANTQYF
-	TRBV24-1	12	TRBJ2-7	-	TGTGCCACCAGGGAGGGTCCCTACGAGCAGTACTTC	CATREGPYEQYF
-	TRBV27	14	TRBJ1-1	-	TGTGCCAGCAGTCTACTAACAGGGTCTCCTGAAGCTTTCTTT	CASSLLTGSPEAFF
-	TRBV7-8	15	TRBJ2-7	TRBD1	TGTGCCAGCAGCTTAGCGGGGACAGGGTACCACGAGCAGTACTTC	CASSLAGTGYHEQYF
once	TRBV4-3	17	TRBJ2-1	-	TGCGCCAGCAGCCAATCATTTATGTCTACGCTGGACAATGAGCAGTTCTTC	CASSQSFMSTLDNEQFF
-	TRBV11-2	15	TRBJ2-5	-	TGTGCCAGCAGCTTGGGGCGGGGGCGCCAAGAGACCCAGTACTTC	CASSLGRGRQETQYF
once	TRBV4-1	15	TRBJ1-6	-	TGCGCCAGCAGCCAAATAAGACAGACGGCCGTGGCCCTCCACTTT	CASSQIRQTAVALHF
once	TRBV5-4	16	TRBJ2-5	TRBD2	TGTGCCAGCAGCCTAGGACTAGCGGGAGTCGAGGAGACCCAGTACTTC	CASSLGLAGVEETQYF
-	TRBV4-1	18	TRBJ2-1	TRBD2	TGCGCCAGCAGCCAACCGGGACTAGCGGGAGGTGCCTACAATGAGCAGTTCTTC	CASSQPGLAGGAYNEQFF
-	TRBV18	15	TRBJ2-2	-	TGTGCCAGCTCACTAACACAGGGGAACACCGGGGAGCTGTTTTTT	CASSLTQGNTGELFF
-	TRBV5-6	16	TRBJ1-1	-	TGTGCCAGCAGTTATTTGTATCAGGGGATTAGTACTGAAGCTTTCTTT	CASSYLYQGISTEAFF